This is a list of T cell receptor beta chains from one sample in a study of blood T cell repertoires in COVID-19. Clones were sequenced by immunoSEQ multiplex PCR, and TCRdb holds only the in-frame ones, with some missing. The sample yields 300,000 to 350,000 clones, roughly 88% seen once. Sample: PBMCs or T cells enriched from blood (not recorded which). The receptors shown here come from a man in his thirties or forties who had recovered from COVID-19. Both conserved end residues are part of each CDR3. A D gene is named only where the DNA matches it firmly. Expanded clones get a size class; other rows say once, few or many, or leave the size out.

cdr3_aa: CASSPTGTSDEQFF; cdr3_nt: TGCGCCAGCAGCCCAACCGGGACTAGTGATGAGCAGTTCTTC; d_call: TRBD2; v_call: TRBV5-1; j_call: TRBJ2-1; clone_size: once
cdr3_aa: CASSEGGETQYF; cdr3_nt: TGTGCCAGCAGTGAGGGAGGAGAGACCCAGTACTTC; d_call: -; v_call: TRBV12-3/TRBV12-4; j_call: TRBJ2-5; clone_size: -
cdr3_aa: CASKGDQETQYF; cdr3_nt: TGTGCCAGCAAGGGGGACCAAGAGACCCAGTACTTC; d_call: -; v_call: TRBV2; j_call: TRBJ2-5; clone_size: -
cdr3_aa: CASRPLTGPLEAFF; cdr3_nt: TGTGCCAGCAGGCCTTTGACAGGACCCCTTGAAGCTTTCTTT; d_call: -; v_call: TRBV7-2; j_call: TRBJ1-1; clone_size: -
cdr3_aa: CASSSSSSDTQYF; cdr3_nt: TGTGCCAGCAGCTCTTCTAGTAGTGATACGCAGTATTTT; d_call: -; v_call: TRBV7-2; j_call: TRBJ2-3; clone_size: -
cdr3_aa: CASSQDRFLPGQSYGYTF; cdr3_nt: TGTGCCAGCAGCCAAGATCGATTTTTACCGGGACAATCCTATGGCTACACCTTC; d_call: -; v_call: TRBV3-1/TRBV3-2; j_call: TRBJ1-2; clone_size: -
cdr3_aa: CASSIGVAVTYGYTF; cdr3_nt: TGTGCCAGTTCTATCGGTGTCGCCGTAACCTATGGCTACACCTTC; d_call: -; v_call: TRBV19; j_call: TRBJ1-2; clone_size: -
cdr3_aa: CASSLPRGPPHRELFF; cdr3_nt: TGCGCCAGCAGCTTGCCCAGGGGGCCCCCCCACCGGGAGCTGTTTTTT; d_call: TRBD1; v_call: TRBV5-1; j_call: TRBJ2-2; clone_size: -
cdr3_aa: CASSWGPGQGAGYEQYF; cdr3_nt: TGCGCCAGCAGTTGGGGCCCGGGACAGGGGGCGGGGTACGAGCAGTACTTC; d_call: TRBD1; v_call: TRBV5-1; j_call: TRBJ2-7; clone_size: once
cdr3_aa: CASSTGRGIADTQYF; cdr3_nt: TGTGCCAGCTCAACCGGCCGGGGGATCGCAGATACGCAGTATTTT; d_call: -; v_call: TRBV18; j_call: TRBJ2-3; clone_size: -
cdr3_aa: CASSLNRQETQYF; cdr3_nt: TGTGCCAGCAGTTTGAACAGGCAAGAGACCCAGTACTTC; d_call: -; v_call: TRBV12-3/TRBV12-4; j_call: TRBJ2-5; clone_size: -
cdr3_aa: CASSLQGAETQYF; cdr3_nt: TGTGCCAGCAGTCTCCAGGGTGCGGAGACCCAGTACTTC; d_call: -; v_call: TRBV27; j_call: TRBJ2-5; clone_size: -
cdr3_aa: CASIDQGRGSYSPLHF; cdr3_nt: TGTGCCAGCATCGACCAGGGCAGGGGATCATATTCACCCCTCCACTTT; d_call: -; v_call: TRBV2; j_call: TRBJ1-6; clone_size: -
cdr3_aa: CASSFYRGYEQYF; cdr3_nt: TGTGCCAGCAGTTTTTACCGGGGATACGAGCAGTACTTC; d_call: -; v_call: TRBV27; j_call: TRBJ2-7; clone_size: -
cdr3_aa: CASSDGVSSYNEQFF; cdr3_nt: TGTGCCAGCAGTGACGGTGTTAGCTCCTACAATGAGCAGTTCTTC; d_call: -; v_call: TRBV6-4; j_call: TRBJ2-1; clone_size: -
cdr3_aa: CASSPTTGGNTEAFF; cdr3_nt: TGTGCCAGCTCACCTACGACAGGGGGGAACACTGAAGCTTTCTTT; d_call: TRBD1; v_call: TRBV18; j_call: TRBJ1-1; clone_size: few
cdr3_aa: CAWSPLSGHYGYTF; cdr3_nt: TGTGCCTGGAGCCCTCTTTCAGGTCACTATGGCTACACCTTC; d_call: -; v_call: TRBV30; j_call: TRBJ1-2; clone_size: once
cdr3_aa: CASSPFDRTDNQPQHF; cdr3_nt: TGTGCCAGCAGTCCCTTCGACAGAACGGACAATCAGCCCCAGCATTTT; d_call: -; v_call: TRBV27; j_call: TRBJ1-5; clone_size: -
cdr3_aa: CASSPGSAGGPGGYEQYF; cdr3_nt: TGTGCCAGCAGCCCAGGTTCAGCGGGGGGGCCCGGAGGTTACGAGCAGTACTTC; d_call: TRBD2; v_call: TRBV4-2; j_call: TRBJ2-7; clone_size: -
cdr3_aa: CAWSVPLAGLTGVIRTEAFF; cdr3_nt: TGTGCCTGGAGTGTACCCCTGGCAGGGTTAACGGGAGTAATCCGGACTGAAGCTTTCTTT; d_call: -; v_call: TRBV30; j_call: TRBJ1-1; clone_size: -
cdr3_aa: CASSEPQAYEQYF; cdr3_nt: TGTGCCAGCAGTGAGCCGCAGGCCTACGAGCAGTACTTC; d_call: -; v_call: TRBV6-1; j_call: TRBJ2-7; clone_size: -
cdr3_aa: CASSPSGYTGELFF; cdr3_nt: TGTGCCAGCTCACCTTCGGGATACACCGGGGAGCTGTTTTTT; d_call: -; v_call: TRBV18; j_call: TRBJ2-2; clone_size: -
cdr3_aa: CASSHRTDSGNTIYF; cdr3_nt: TGTGCCAGCAGCCACCGGACTGATTCTGGAAACACCATATATTTT; d_call: -; v_call: TRBV7-9; j_call: TRBJ1-3; clone_size: -
cdr3_aa: CASSKTGNQPQHF; cdr3_nt: TGTGCCAGTAGTAAGACAGGGAATCAGCCCCAGCATTTT; d_call: TRBD1; v_call: TRBV19; j_call: TRBJ1-5; clone_size: -
cdr3_aa: CASSPTGVAYGYTF; cdr3_nt: TGTGCCAGCAGTCCCACCGGGGTGGCTTATGGCTACACCTTC; d_call: -; v_call: TRBV7-8; j_call: TRBJ1-2; clone_size: -
cdr3_aa: CASASGRAAYNEQFF; cdr3_nt: TGTGCCAGCGCCAGTGGCAGGGCCGCCTACAATGAGCAGTTCTTC; d_call: -; v_call: TRBV7-2; j_call: TRBJ2-1; clone_size: -
cdr3_aa: CAISESHLGDSPLHF; cdr3_nt: TGTGCCATCAGTGAGTCACACTTAGGAGATAGTCCCCTCCACTTT; d_call: -; v_call: TRBV10-3; j_call: TRBJ1-6; clone_size: -
cdr3_aa: CASSQGTGKQETQYF; cdr3_nt: TGCGCCAGCAGCCAAGGGACAGGGAAACAAGAGACCCAGTACTTC; d_call: TRBD1; v_call: TRBV4-3; j_call: TRBJ2-5; clone_size: -
cdr3_aa: CASSLEAQDNSPLHF; cdr3_nt: TGCGCCAGCAGCTTGGAAGCTCAAGATAATTCACCCCTCCACTTT; d_call: -; v_call: TRBV5-1; j_call: TRBJ1-6; clone_size: -
cdr3_aa: CASSGTAEQYF; cdr3_nt: TGTGCCAGCAGCGGAACAGCCGAGCAGTACTTC; d_call: -; v_call: TRBV7-8; j_call: TRBJ2-7; clone_size: -
cdr3_aa: CAISERGTGDFWGAFF; cdr3_nt: TGTGCCATCAGTGAGCGGGGGACAGGGGATTTCTGGGGAGCTTTCTTT; d_call: TRBD1; v_call: TRBV10-3; j_call: TRBJ1-1; clone_size: -
cdr3_aa: CATSGRLAGSTDTQYF; cdr3_nt: TGTGCCACCAGCGGAAGACTAGCGGGGAGCACAGATACGCAGTATTTT; d_call: TRBD2; v_call: TRBV15; j_call: TRBJ2-3; clone_size: -
cdr3_aa: CASSVPELVHAPEGGADGYTF; cdr3_nt: TGTGCCAGCAGTGTCCCTGAATTGGTCCACGCCCCAGAAGGGGGGGCAGACGGCTACACCTTC; d_call: -; v_call: TRBV2; j_call: TRBJ1-2; clone_size: -
cdr3_aa: CASSGRQGAPLLDTEAFF; cdr3_nt: TGTGCCAGCAGCGGCAGACAGGGGGCTCCTTTGTTGGACACTGAAGCTTTCTTT; d_call: TRBD1; v_call: TRBV11-2; j_call: TRBJ1-1; clone_size: -
cdr3_aa: CASSQELADPYEQYF; cdr3_nt: TGTGCCAGCAGCCAAGAACTAGCGGATCCCTACGAGCAGTACTTC; d_call: TRBD2; v_call: TRBV3-1/TRBV3-2; j_call: TRBJ2-7; clone_size: -
cdr3_aa: CASSIALAGWSNSPLHF; cdr3_nt: TGTGCCAGTAGTATTGCGTTGGCGGGGTGGTCTAATTCACCCCTCCACTTT; d_call: -; v_call: TRBV19; j_call: TRBJ1-6; clone_size: -
cdr3_aa: CASSLQGGDEQYF; cdr3_nt: TGTGCCAGCAGCCTACAGGGGGGAGACGAGCAGTACTTC; d_call: TRBD1; v_call: TRBV2; j_call: TRBJ2-7; clone_size: -
cdr3_aa: CASASAYRYEQYF; cdr3_nt: TGTGCCAGCGCCTCAGCGTACCGATACGAGCAGTACTTC; d_call: -; v_call: TRBV27; j_call: TRBJ2-7; clone_size: -
cdr3_aa: CASSNRVGNSPLHF; cdr3_nt: TGTGCCAGCAGTAACAGGGTCGGTAATTCACCCCTCCACTTT; d_call: -; v_call: TRBV6-4; j_call: TRBJ1-6; clone_size: few
cdr3_aa: CASSLGRGPYEQYF; cdr3_nt: TGTGCCAGCAGCTTGGGGCGGGGGCCCTACGAGCAGTACTTC; d_call: -; v_call: TRBV7-8; j_call: TRBJ2-7; clone_size: -
cdr3_aa: CASSEAEDRGLYTIYF; cdr3_nt: TGTGCCAGCAGTGAAGCGGAGGACAGGGGACTATACACCATATATTTT; d_call: TRBD1; v_call: TRBV6-1; j_call: TRBJ1-3; clone_size: once
cdr3_aa: CASSIPGSNQPQHF; cdr3_nt: TGTGCCAGTAGTATCCCAGGGAGCAATCAGCCCCAGCATTTT; d_call: -; v_call: TRBV19; j_call: TRBJ1-5; clone_size: -
cdr3_aa: CASSNSPVPQHF; cdr3_nt: TGTGCCAGCAGTAACTCCCCGGTGCCCCAGCATTTT; d_call: -; v_call: TRBV6-5; j_call: TRBJ1-5; clone_size: -
cdr3_aa: CSVGTGGYNEQFF; cdr3_nt: TGCAGCGTTGGGACAGGGGGCTACAATGAGCAGTTCTTC; d_call: TRBD1; v_call: TRBV29-1; j_call: TRBJ2-1; clone_size: -
cdr3_aa: CAWRPPAGGGKLFF; cdr3_nt: TGTGCCTGGAGACCACCGGCAGGGGGAGGAAAACTGTTTTTT; d_call: TRBD1; v_call: TRBV30; j_call: TRBJ1-4; clone_size: -
cdr3_aa: CASSTEDRGLGNQPQHF; cdr3_nt: TGTGCCAGCTCAACCGAGGACAGGGGGCTCGGCAATCAGCCCCAGCATTTT; d_call: TRBD1; v_call: TRBV18; j_call: TRBJ1-5; clone_size: -
cdr3_aa: CASRRGQSSGNTIYF; cdr3_nt: TGTGCCAGCAGACGAGGACAGAGCTCTGGAAACACCATATATTTT; d_call: -; v_call: TRBV27; j_call: TRBJ1-3; clone_size: -
cdr3_aa: CASSLVGATNEKLFF; cdr3_nt: TGTGCCAGCAGCTTGGTCGGTGCAACTAATGAAAAACTGTTTTTT; d_call: -; v_call: TRBV5-4; j_call: TRBJ1-4; clone_size: -
cdr3_aa: CASTWGVSSSYNSPLHF; cdr3_nt: TGTGCCAGCACCTGGGGAGTTTCCAGCTCCTATAATTCACCCCTCCACTTT; d_call: -; v_call: TRBV2; j_call: TRBJ1-6; clone_size: -
cdr3_aa: CASSLGGGSGYTF; cdr3_nt: TGTGCCAGCAGCTTAGGGGGTGGCAGTGGCTACACCTTC; d_call: -; v_call: TRBV5-4; j_call: TRBJ1-2; clone_size: -
cdr3_aa: CATSRTTGGAVYNSPLHF; cdr3_nt: TGTGCCACCAGCAGAACGACAGGGGGTGCCGTCTATAATTCACCCCTCCACTTT; d_call: TRBD1; v_call: TRBV15; j_call: TRBJ1-6; clone_size: -
cdr3_aa: CASSQAQGQGAGQPQHF; cdr3_nt: TGTGCCAGCAGCCAAGCACAGGGACAGGGGGCTGGGCAGCCCCAGCATTTT; d_call: TRBD1; v_call: TRBV3-1/TRBV3-2; j_call: TRBJ1-5; clone_size: -
cdr3_aa: CASSLQGGEQFF; cdr3_nt: TGTGCCAGCAGCTTACAGGGGGGTGAGCAGTTCTTC; d_call: TRBD1; v_call: TRBV5-4; j_call: TRBJ2-1; clone_size: -